The rows below give T cell receptor beta chains drawn from one sample of a study of shared clonotypes between healthy human individuals. The table came from immunoSEQ multiplex PCR; TCRdb's copy has only in-frame clones and leaves some out. The table has 110,000 or so clones, roughly two thirds seen once. The sequencing input was memory CD8+ T cells sorted from blood. These receptor sequences come from a woman in her twenties or thirties in good health. The CDR3 runs from the conserved cysteine through the conserved F or W. The D gene is left open where the match is weak. Some rows mark clone size as missing; the rest say once, few, many or name a class of expanded clone.

v_call: TRBV29-1
d_call: TRBD1
clone_size: few
j_call: TRBJ2-3
cdr3_length: 15
cdr3_aa: CSAHAGRGLADTQYF
cdr3_nt: TGCAGCGCCCATGCCGGCAGGGGGCTAGCAGATACGCAGTATTTT

v_call: TRBV2
d_call: -
clone_size: -
j_call: TRBJ1-2
cdr3_length: 12
cdr3_aa: CASSGRYRTFAF
cdr3_nt: TGTGCCAGCAGTGGGAGGTACAGGACCTTTGCCTTC

v_call: TRBV5-1
d_call: TRBD1
clone_size: -
j_call: TRBJ2-3
cdr3_length: 15
cdr3_aa: CATATGTGGTDTQYF
cdr3_nt: TGCGCCACGGCGACCGGGACAGGGGGCACAGATACGCAGTATTTT

v_call: TRBV5-1
d_call: -
clone_size: few
j_call: TRBJ1-1
cdr3_length: 15
cdr3_aa: CASSLRWGMNTEAFF
cdr3_nt: TGCGCCAGCAGCTTGAGATGGGGGATGAACACTGAAGCTTTCTTT

v_call: TRBV7-9
d_call: TRBD2
clone_size: -
j_call: TRBJ2-2
cdr3_length: 15
cdr3_aa: CASRGLAGHTGELFF
cdr3_nt: TGTGCCAGCAGGGGACTAGCGGGCCACACCGGGGAGCTGTTTTTT

v_call: TRBV6-1
d_call: TRBD1
clone_size: -
j_call: TRBJ2-3
cdr3_length: 16
cdr3_aa: CASSEEPTGSPDTQYF
cdr3_nt: TGTGCCAGCAGTGAAGAACCGACAGGGAGCCCAGATACGCAGTATTTT

v_call: TRBV5-1
d_call: -
clone_size: -
j_call: TRBJ1-5
cdr3_length: 13
cdr3_aa: CASSLGPNQPQHF
cdr3_nt: TGCGCCAGCAGCTTGGGGCCCAATCAGCCCCAGCATTTT

v_call: TRBV27
d_call: -
clone_size: few
j_call: TRBJ2-5
cdr3_length: 14
cdr3_aa: CASSGLGGQETQYF
cdr3_nt: TGTGCCAGCAGTGGCCTAGGGGGCCAAGAGACCCAGTACTTC

v_call: TRBV6-1
d_call: -
clone_size: -
j_call: TRBJ1-2
cdr3_length: 14
cdr3_aa: CASSGWGRYYGYTF
cdr3_nt: TGTGCCAGCAGTGGGTGGGGACGGTACTATGGCTACACCTTC

v_call: TRBV5-6
d_call: TRBD1
clone_size: -
j_call: TRBJ2-7
cdr3_length: 15
cdr3_aa: CASSATGTGMDEQYF
cdr3_nt: TGTGCCAGCAGCGCCACCGGGACAGGGATGGACGAGCAGTACTTC

v_call: TRBV27
d_call: -
clone_size: -
j_call: TRBJ2-7
cdr3_length: 13
cdr3_aa: CASSPSGPYEQYF
cdr3_nt: TGTGCCAGCAGTCCCAGTGGCCCCTACGAGCAGTACTTC

v_call: TRBV6-4
d_call: TRBD1
clone_size: -
j_call: TRBJ1-2
cdr3_length: 17
cdr3_aa: CASSTYLGQGGSYGYTF
cdr3_nt: TGTGCCAGCAGTACATACCTCGGACAGGGAGGAAGCTATGGCTACACCTTC

v_call: TRBV5-1
d_call: -
clone_size: -
j_call: TRBJ1-2
cdr3_length: 16
cdr3_aa: CASSLDGGISNYGYTF
cdr3_nt: TGCGCCAGCAGCTTGGATGGAGGGATTTCTAACTATGGCTACACCTTC

v_call: TRBV19
d_call: -
clone_size: -
j_call: TRBJ1-1
cdr3_length: 12
cdr3_aa: CASSIGVTEAFF
cdr3_nt: TGTGCCAGTAGTATAGGTGTGACTGAAGCTTTCTTT

v_call: TRBV9
d_call: -
clone_size: -
j_call: TRBJ2-1
cdr3_length: 13
cdr3_aa: CASSANLRDEQFF
cdr3_nt: TGTGCCAGCAGCGCAAACCTAAGGGATGAGCAGTTCTTC

v_call: TRBV5-1
d_call: -
clone_size: -
j_call: TRBJ2-5
cdr3_length: 11
cdr3_aa: CASLNQGTQYF
cdr3_nt: TGCGCCAGCCTAAATCAGGGGACCCAGTACTTC

v_call: TRBV28
d_call: -
clone_size: -
j_call: TRBJ2-7
cdr3_length: 13
cdr3_aa: CASSFNRAGEQYF
cdr3_nt: TGTGCCAGCAGTTTTAATAGGGCGGGGGAGCAGTACTTC

v_call: TRBV27
d_call: TRBD2
clone_size: -
j_call: TRBJ2-7
cdr3_length: 15
cdr3_aa: CASSLSGGRPYEQYF
cdr3_nt: TGTGCCAGCAGTTTATCGGGAGGGAGGCCCTACGAGCAGTACTTC

v_call: TRBV28
d_call: -
clone_size: -
j_call: TRBJ1-6
cdr3_length: 14
cdr3_aa: CASSPSGDNSPLHF
cdr3_nt: TGTGCCAGCAGTCCCTCGGGAGATAATTCACCCCTCCACTTT

v_call: TRBV25-1
d_call: TRBD1
clone_size: few
j_call: TRBJ2-1
cdr3_length: 16
cdr3_aa: CASSECETGDCSEQFF
cdr3_nt: TGTGCCAGCAGTGAATGCGAGACAGGGGATTGTAGTGAGCAGTTCTTC

v_call: TRBV18
d_call: -
clone_size: -
j_call: TRBJ1-1
cdr3_length: 16
cdr3_aa: CASSPTYASMNTEAFF
cdr3_nt: TGTGCCAGCTCACCCACCTATGCATCCATGAACACTGAAGCTTTCTTT

v_call: TRBV10-3
d_call: TRBD2
clone_size: -
j_call: TRBJ2-7
cdr3_length: 14
cdr3_aa: CAIRKTSGGYEQYF
cdr3_nt: TGTGCCATCAGGAAGACTAGCGGGGGGTACGAGCAGTACTTC

v_call: TRBV11-2
d_call: -
clone_size: -
j_call: TRBJ2-7
cdr3_length: 11
cdr3_aa: CASSFAYEQYF
cdr3_nt: TGTGCCAGCAGCTTCGCCTACGAGCAGTACTTC

v_call: TRBV28
d_call: -
clone_size: -
j_call: TRBJ2-1
cdr3_length: 13
cdr3_aa: CASSRGLMDEQFF
cdr3_nt: TGTGCCAGCAGCAGAGGGTTGATGGATGAGCAGTTCTTC

v_call: TRBV6-4
d_call: -
clone_size: few
j_call: TRBJ2-6
cdr3_length: 15
cdr3_aa: CASSDSNSGANVLTF
cdr3_nt: TGTGCCAGCAGTGACTCCAACTCTGGGGCCAACGTCCTGACTTTC

v_call: TRBV29-1
d_call: TRBD2
clone_size: -
j_call: TRBJ2-1
cdr3_length: 14
cdr3_aa: CSVGVSGSTDEQFF
cdr3_nt: TGCAGCGTTGGGGTAAGCGGGAGTACAGATGAGCAGTTCTTC

v_call: TRBV6-1
d_call: -
clone_size: many
j_call: TRBJ1-5
cdr3_length: 15
cdr3_aa: CASSESESGNQPQHF
cdr3_nt: TGTGCCAGCAGTGAAAGTGAGTCCGGCAATCAGCCCCAGCATTTT

v_call: TRBV7-9
d_call: TRBD2
clone_size: many
j_call: TRBJ2-7
cdr3_length: 15
cdr3_aa: CASSSTLAGSYEQYF
cdr3_nt: TGTGCCAGCAGCTCAACTCTAGCGGGAAGCTACGAGCAGTACTTC

v_call: TRBV10-3
d_call: TRBD2
clone_size: -
j_call: TRBJ2-7
cdr3_length: 15
cdr3_aa: CATRAAGGPPWEQYF
cdr3_nt: TGTGCCACCCGGGCGGCGGGAGGGCCCCCCTGGGAGCAGTACTTC

v_call: TRBV7-9
d_call: -
clone_size: -
j_call: TRBJ2-1
cdr3_length: 14
cdr3_aa: CASRPGTGGNEQFF
cdr3_nt: TGTGCCAGCAGGCCCGGGACTGGGGGCAATGAGCAGTTCTTC

v_call: TRBV10-1
d_call: TRBD2
clone_size: -
j_call: TRBJ2-3
cdr3_length: 16
cdr3_aa: CASSESRLAGADTQYF
cdr3_nt: TGCGCCAGCAGTGAGTCTAGGCTAGCGGGAGCAGATACGCAGTATTTT

v_call: TRBV6-4
d_call: -
clone_size: -
j_call: TRBJ2-1
cdr3_length: 13
cdr3_aa: CASSAEDQSEQFF
cdr3_nt: TGTGCCAGCAGTGCCGAAGATCAGAGTGAGCAGTTCTTC

v_call: TRBV11-2
d_call: -
clone_size: -
j_call: TRBJ2-1
cdr3_length: 13
cdr3_aa: CASSLGQVTEQFF
cdr3_nt: TGTGCCAGCAGCTTAGGTCAGGTTACTGAGCAGTTCTTC

v_call: TRBV30
d_call: -
clone_size: -
j_call: TRBJ2-5
cdr3_length: 17
cdr3_aa: CAWSGGRGKTYYGEQYF
cdr3_nt: TGTGCCTGGAGTGGAGGGCGGGGAAAAACATACTACGGGGAGCAGTACTTC

v_call: TRBV7-9
d_call: TRBD2
clone_size: -
j_call: TRBJ2-1
cdr3_length: 16
cdr3_aa: CASSFGTGLAGYEQFF
cdr3_nt: TGTGCCAGCAGCTTTGGGACGGGGCTAGCGGGATATGAGCAGTTCTTC

v_call: TRBV19
d_call: -
clone_size: -
j_call: TRBJ1-2
cdr3_length: 13
cdr3_aa: CASRLGGNYGYTF
cdr3_nt: TGTGCCAGTAGACTGGGGGGGAACTATGGCTACACCTTC